The 2 T cell receptor beta chains reported below all come from one sample, sequenced in a study of radiation and T cells in renal cell carcinoma. Some clones are missing from TCRdb's copy, which holds only in-frame ones; the method was immunoSEQ multiplex PCR. The sample yields approximately 16,000 clones, 45% to 70% seen once. Treatment given: treatment-naive control, cytoreductive nephrectomy. The sequenced sample was tumor tissue, obtained from a patient whose treatment was nephrectomy without radiotherapy. The receptors shown here come from a man aged 45 to 65 with renal cell carcinoma.

This clone is termed medium-sized. V gene TRBV9 combines with J gene TRBJ2-2, with a weak D call TRBD1 (6 bases). The CDR3 is 14 residues long. Trimming stripped 4 bases from V and 4 bases from J, with 11 bases between. Per germline, CDR1 SGDLS and CDR2 YYNGEE. CDR3 bases: TGTGCCAGCAGCCTCAGGGGTGCCACCGGGGAGCTGTTTTTT. Translation: CASSLRGATGELFF.

This clone has more than one count but fewer than ten. The rearrangement joins TRBV11-2 to TRBJ2-7; D ambiguous. This CDR3 contains 13 residues. The germline gives CDR1 SGHAT, CDR2 FQNNGV. Trimming took off 3 bases at V and 5 bases at J, with 11 bases between the two ends. CDR3 sequence: CASSFPTEDEQYF. The CDR3 DNA reads as TGTGCCAGCAGCTTTCCTACAGAGGACGAGCAGTACTTC.